A selection of T cell receptor beta chains follows, all from one sample in a study of CD8 T cells in Susac syndrome. TCRdb processed the immunoSEQ multiplex PCR reads anew with MiXCR; each CDR3 protein has one entry. The sample records approximately 75,000 distinct CDR3 sequences, more than 85% being singletons. The sequencing sample was made of CD8+ T cells from PBMCs. The receptors were sampled from a human donor in good health. Each CDR3 is given with its conserved first and last residue. A D gene is named only where the DNA matches it firmly. Only some rows state a clone size, as once, few, many or a class for expanded clones.

TRBJ1-2	-	TRBD1	TRBV3-1	14	TGTGCCAGCAGCCCAGGACAGGGAACCTATGGCTACACCTTC	CASSPGQGTYGYTF
TRBJ2-7	-	TRBD2	TRBV7-6	18	TGTGCCAGCACCGAAGGACTAGCGGGGGGTTATCTCTCCTACGAGCAGTACTTC	CASTEGLAGGYLSYEQYF
TRBJ2-5	-	-	TRBV9	15	TGTGCCAGCAGCGTAGGGGGCTCAGCCCAAGAGACCCAGTACTTC	CASSVGGSAQETQYF
TRBJ2-1	-	-	TRBV15	12	TGTGCCACCAGCACAAATTACAATGAGCAGTTCTTC	CATSTNYNEQFF
TRBJ1-2	-	-	TRBV7-9	16	TGTGCCAGCAGCCCCCAGGGGAGGGGTGATTTCTATGGCTACACCTTC	CASSPQGRGDFYGYTF
TRBJ1-2	-	TRBD1	TRBV15	14	TGTGCCACCAGCAGAGATAGGACAGGGAATGGCTACACCTTC	CATSRDRTGNGYTF
TRBJ1-2	-	-	TRBV5-4	14	TGTGCCAGCAGCGATGGGAGGGGCGCATATGGCTACACCTTC	CASSDGRGAYGYTF
TRBJ2-7	-	-	TRBV30	15	TGTGCCTGGAGTGAAACCCCCCGGAGCTCCTACGAGCAGTACTTC	CAWSETPRSSYEQYF
TRBJ2-4	once	-	TRBV10-3	12	TGTGCCATCAGTATCCCAGGGGCCGGGCTCTCCTTC	CAISIPGAGLSF
TRBJ2-7	-	-	TRBV20-1	13	TGCAGTGCTAGAGCAGGGGTGGCGTACGAGCAGTACTTC	CSARAGVAYEQYF
TRBJ1-5	-	TRBD1	TRBV6-5	14	TGTGCCAGCAGTCCCGGGACAGTGCTCGGGCCCCAGCATTTT	CASSPGTVLGPQHF
TRBJ2-3	-	-	TRBV29-1	11	TGCAGCGTTGGAGGATCAGATACGCAGTATTTT	CSVGGSDTQYF
TRBJ1-2	few	-	TRBV9	13	TGTGCCAGCAGTCTCGGAGGGGACTATGGCTACACCTTC	CASSLGGDYGYTF
TRBJ2-1	-	TRBD1	TRBV6-2/TRBV6-3	15	TGTGCCAGCAGTATAGGGACAGGGTCCTACAATGAGCAGTTCTTC	CASSIGTGSYNEQFF
TRBJ2-2	-	-	TRBV30	12	TGTGCCTGGAGTGTAAGGGCCGGGGAGCTGTTTTTT	CAWSVRAGELFF
TRBJ2-3	-	TRBD2	TRBV3-1	17	TGTGCCAGCAGCCAAGAATTTACTAGCGGGGCGGCAGATACGCAGTATTTT	CASSQEFTSGAADTQYF
TRBJ1-5	few	TRBD1	TRBV27	14	TGTGCCAGCAGTTTATTAGGGGGCGATCAGCCCCAGCATTTT	CASSLLGGDQPQHF
TRBJ2-2	-	-	TRBV12-3/TRBV12-4	14	TGTGCCAGCAGTTTCCAGGGAAAAGTCGGGGAGCTGTTTTTT	CASSFQGKVGELFF
TRBJ2-7	-	-	TRBV3-1	16	TGTGCCAGCAGCCCCCGGCGTCTAGCGTTCTCCTACGAGCAGTACTTC	CASSPRRLAFSYEQYF
TRBJ1-3	-	-	TRBV4-1	16	TGCGCCAGCAGGCCCGAGTGGACCTCCTCTGGAAACACCATATATTTT	CASRPEWTSSGNTIYF
TRBJ1-2	-	TRBD1	TRBV4-3	16	TGCGCCAGCAGCCAAGATTGGCCAGGGGGCAACTATGGCTACACCTTC	CASSQDWPGGNYGYTF
TRBJ2-7	-	-	TRBV29-1	12	TGCAGCGTTGTTGGGGCCGGCTACGAGCAGTACTTC	CSVVGAGYEQYF
TRBJ2-6	-	-	TRBV7-9	14	TGTGCCAGCAGCTTAATAACTGGGGCCAACGTCCTGACTTTC	CASSLITGANVLTF
TRBJ1-1	-	TRBD1	TRBV7-2	16	TGTGCCAGCAGCTCACCGGGACAGCGGATGAACACTGAAGCTTTCTTT	CASSSPGQRMNTEAFF
TRBJ2-3	-	-	TRBV27	13	TGTGCCAGCAGCGGGGGTCGAGGAGATACGCAGTATTTT	CASSGGRGDTQYF
TRBJ2-1	-	-	TRBV27	15	TGTGCCAGCAGTCCGGGACTGGCTACGTCCAATGAGCAGTTCTTC	CASSPGLATSNEQFF
TRBJ1-2	-	-	TRBV6-5	13	TGTGCCAGCAGTTACGGGAATAACTATGGCTACACCTTC	CASSYGNNYGYTF
TRBJ2-3	-	TRBD2	TRBV6-5	19	TGTGCCAGCAGTTCCCTACGAATTGAAAGAGCGGGACTGACAGATACGCAGTATTTT	CASSSLRIERAGLTDTQYF
TRBJ2-1	-	-	TRBV24-1	15	TGTGCCACCAGTGACCCCGACTCCCACCTCTATGAGCAGTTCTTC	CATSDPDSHLYEQFF
TRBJ1-6	-	TRBD1	TRBV5-4	12	TGTGCCAGCAGCTCCGGGACAGGGATTCTCCACTTT	CASSSGTGILHF